This record covers a single TCR beta chain. These data come from a study of blood T cell repertoires in COVID-19. Across the whole study: Samples of COVID-19 (acute and convalescent) were obtained from the United States, Italy and Spain. Nucleic acid was either cDNA or gDNA, and it came from T cells, B-cell-depleted T cells, or PBMCs.

As originally analysed: Amplified reference gene primers provided the basis for estimating nucleated cell counts. Method: immunoSEQ multiplex PCR; TCRdb's copy keeps in-frame clones and lacks some. That table supplies the V and J calls and clone size; D and trimming were determined from the DNA. This table holds roughly 200,000 clones, approximately 81% found once. Germline V gives CDR1 MNHNS, CDR2 SASEGT. V gave up 3 bases and J gave up 4 bases; unmatched junction bases: 0. The CDR3 is 12 residues long. Input material: peripheral blood. This chain uses TRBV6-1 with TRBJ2-7; 7 bases line up with TRBD1. This receptor was obtained from a woman aged 80 or over with acute or convalescent COVID-19. For the CDR3, the DNA is TGTGCCAGCAGTGACAGGGGGTACGAGCAGTACTTC. This sequence encodes CASSDRGYEQYF.